Only one count was recorded for the clone carrying this TCR beta chain. The antigen is undetermined. The method was immunoSEQ multiplex PCR; TCRdb's version includes in-frame clones alone and lacks a portion of them. The table lists some 100,000 clones, 91% of them singletons. CDR3 length: 17 residues. The germline V gene has CDR1 SEHNR and CDR2 FQNEAQ (reference sequence). The V gene end was trimmed by 4 bases and the J gene end by 6 bases; junction bases not matched to a gene: 6. The data originate from a study of siplizumab effects on memory and regulatory T cells. Study-wide results and caveats: Proliferating Tregs in siplizumab cultures were never verified as suppressive.

The receptor comes from a human donor in good health. Some clones in this sample may be carry-over from other donors' samples. Sequences were obtained from CD4+ T cells sorted from blood. V is TRBV7-9 and J is TRBJ2-1, with 16 nucleotides matching TRBD2. CDR3 residues: CASSSRGTSGRANEQFF. The DNA of the CDR3 is TGTGCCAGCAGCTCCCGTGGGACTAGCGGGAGGGCCAATGAGCAGTTCTTC.